One and the same sample provided the 21 T cell receptor beta chains below, sequenced in a study of Ad26.COV2.S vaccination and SARS-CoV-2 variants. Treatment denoted: over 15 received Ad26.COV2.S at low or high dose, single or two shots; about five received placebo; per-sample allocation not given. Specimens were obtained on day 63 following the first vaccine or placebo injection. Clones were sequenced by immunoSEQ multiplex PCR, and TCRdb holds only the in-frame ones, with some missing. The table records approximately 500,000 clones, around nine tenths of them present only once. The specimen comprised peripheral blood, sampled in a trial of Ad26.COV2.S vaccine versus placebo. The receptors shown here come from a person aged 18-60 years who received the Ad26.COV2.S COVID-19 vaccine or a placebo.

This chain connects TRBV19 to TRBJ1-5, with D possibly being TRBD1 (6 bases). V lost 8 bases and J lost 4, with 15 bases in between. In germline, CDR1 is LNHDA, CDR2 SQIVND (reference sequence). The CDR3 totals 14 residues. The CDR3 DNA reads TGTGCCAGTCAAACTACAGGGACAAATCAGCCCCAGCATTTT. This translates into CASQTTGTNQPQHF. The entire variable domain, with the rest obtained from reference TRBV19 and TRBJ1-5, is as follows: DGGITQSPKYLFRKEGQNVTLSCEQNLNHDAMYWYRQDPGQGLRLIYYSQIVNDFQKGDIAEGYSVSREKKESFPLTVTSAQKNPTAFYLCASQTTGTNQPQHFGDGTRLSIL.

The V call is TRBV30, the J call TRBJ2-1, with 8 bases fitting TRBD1. V shed 5 bases, J shed 6 bases, and the junction held 15 bases outside the gene matches. Germline-derived CDR1 and CDR2 are GTSNPN and SVGIG (reference sequence). The CDR3 consists of 16 residues. CDR3: CAWSLSRGQVINEQFF. DNA for the CDR3: TGTGCCTGGTCCTTGAGTCGGGGACAGGTAATCAATGAGCAGTTCTTC.

The count of this clone is one. V is TRBV18 and J is TRBJ2-1, with TRBD1 identical over 8 bases. Trimming removed 2 bases from V and 4 bases from J; junction bases left unmatched: 13. The CDR3 totals 18 residues. In germline, CDR1 is KGHSH, CDR2 LQKENI. Written as DNA, the CDR3 is TGTGCCAGCTCACCAAGGCAGGGGGCGAAACTAAATTACAATGAGCAGTTCTTC. Residues: CASSPRQGAKLNYNEQFF.

The chain uses TRBV30 and TRBJ2-7; TRBD2 agrees at 12 bases. With V trimmed by 2 bases and J by 6 bases, 32 bases remained unmatched. Germline V lookup: CDR1 GTSNPN, CDR2 SVGIG (reference sequence). The CDR3 sequence is 23 residues long. The CDR3: CAWSLAGGLVGSDRAVLVREQYF. In nucleotides, the CDR3 is TGTGCCTGGAGTCTAGCGGGAGGGCTCGTGGGGAGTGACAGGGCCGTACTGGTCCGCGAGCAGTACTTC.

The chain uses TRBV5-6 and TRBJ1-4; D may be TRBD1 (5 bases). The V end was cut by 0 bases, the J end by 5 bases, with 11 bases between. Germline V gene lookup returns CDR1 SGHDT and CDR2 YYEEEE. The CDR3 has 15 residues. In DNA, the CDR3 is TGTGCCAGCAGCTTGGGTCAGGGCCAGAATGAAAAACTGTTTTTT. Translating it yields CASSLGQGQNEKLFF.

The chain carries TRBV28 and TRBJ2-7; D remains ambiguous. Trimming stripped 3 bases from V and 7 bases from J, with 13 bases between. The CDR3 has 13 residues. Germline V gene sequence: CDR1 MDHEN, CDR2 SYDVKM. The CDR3, as DNA: TGTGCCAGCAGTTTGTTGTTTTCGGGTGAGCAGTACTTC. This encodes CASSLLFSGEQYF.

This chain links TRBV5-1 with TRBJ2-3, with 9 nucleotides matching TRBD1. The CDR3 length is 15 residues. With V trimmed by 6 bases and J by 4 bases, 9 bases remained unmatched. The germline gives CDR1 SGHRS, CDR2 YFSETQ. This CDR3 reads CASTTGGDWSDTQYF. The CDR3 DNA follows: TGCGCCAGCACCACAGGGGGCGATTGGTCAGATACGCAGTATTTT.

The rearrangement joins TRBV5-1 to TRBJ2-1; D gene ambiguous. This CDR3 has 13 amino acids. Trimming took 0 bases from V and 10 from J, leaving 11 bases between them. From germline, CDR1 is SGHRS and CDR2 YFSETQ. The CDR3 bases are TGCGCCAGCAGCTTGGAATCGGCCAGGGAGCAGTTCTTC. Residues: CASSLESAREQFF.

DNA for the CDR3: TGTGCCAGCAGTCTCCAGGGGTCGGTTCAGCCCCAGCATTTT. Translation: CASSLQGSVQPQHF. This chain connects TRBV6-2 or TRBV6-3 to TRBJ1-5; a possible D gene is TRBD1 (6 bases). V shed 5 bases and J shed 6 bases, with 14 bases lying between them. CDR1 and CDR2 (germline): MNHEY, SVGEGT. The CDR3 loop spans 14 amino acids.

The rearrangement joins TRBV3-1 (or the pseudogene TRBV3-2) to TRBJ2-7; D is uncertain. Deletions cut 2 bases from V and 3 bases from J, with 5 bases between. CDR1 and CDR2 from the germline V gene are LGHDT and YNNKEL (reference sequence). The CDR3 loop spans 12 amino acids. CDR3 loop: CASSQNHYEQYF. CDR3 nucleotide sequence: TGTGCCAGCAGCCAAAATCACTACGAGCAGTACTTC.

This clone was seen more than once but under ten times. Here the CDR3 DNA reads TGTGCCAGCAGCCGAGACAGGGGGGATGAGCAGTTCTTC. Protein product: CASSRDRGDEQFF. The chain recombines TRBV12-3 or TRBV12-4 with TRBJ2-1, with 9 bases fitting TRBD1. The CDR3 has 13 amino acids. V lost 6 bases to trimming and J lost 8 bases; unmatched junction nucleotides: 5.

The rearrangement joins TRBV14 to TRBJ2-6, with D perhaps matching TRBD2 (6 bases). From germline, CDR1 is SGHDN and CDR2 FVKESK. V was trimmed by 1 base and J by 8 bases, leaving 9 bases between them. This CDR3 has 14 amino acids. The CDR3, as DNA: TGTGCCAGCAGCCAAGCCCGGGACTCCAACGTCCTGACTTTC. Amino acid sequence: CASSQARDSNVLTF.

This chain links TRBV9 with TRBJ2-1, with 9 bases identical to TRBD2. This CDR3 region has 17 residues. The germline CDR1 and CDR2 sequences are SGDLS and YYNGEE. V lost 4 bases and J lost 8; bases outside the gene matches: 16. This CDR3 reads CASSTDPPGTSRDEQFF. The CDR3 region has the DNA TGTGCCAGCAGCACCGACCCCCCCGGGACTAGCCGCGATGAGCAGTTCTTC.

The chain has TRBV5-1 and TRBJ2-7, with D possibly called TRBD1 or TRBD2 (6 bases each). The CDR3 runs to 15 residues. V shed 0 bases and J shed 2 bases, with 12 bases lying between them. Germline V lookup: CDR1 SGHRS, CDR2 YFSETQ. The DNA for the CDR3 is TGCGCCAGCAGCTTGGGGGGGGCGAAGGCCTACGAGCAGTACTTC. Protein: CASSLGGAKAYEQYF.

The chain carries TRBV4-2 and TRBJ2-1; D is perhaps TRBD2 (6 bases). The CDR3 contains 16 residues. V lost 5 bases, J lost 4 bases, and 18 bases lay in between. Germline V lookup: CDR1 LGHNA, CDR2 YNFKEQ. The CDR3: CASSRGAEGRYNEQFF. CDR3 DNA: TGTGCCAGCAGCAGAGGAGCGGAGGGTCGATACAATGAGCAGTTCTTC.

This clone was observed once. The CDR3 bases are TGTGCCACCAGCAGAGACGTAGCGGGAGAGGTTCAGTTCTTC. Residues: CATSRDVAGEVQFF. This rearrangement joins TRBV15 to TRBJ2-1; TRBD2 aligns across 9 bases. CDR3 size: 14 residues. Germline V gene sequence: CDR1 LNHNV, CDR2 YYDKDF (reference sequence). The J segment lost 13 bases and the V segment lost 0 bases, leaving 7 bases of the junction unmatched.

This clone was detected once. The chain's CDR3 is CASSLVAGGSTGELFF. For the CDR3, the DNA is TGTGCCAGCAGCTTAGTTGCGGGAGGAAGCACCGGGGAGCTGTTTTTT. This chain connects TRBV7-8 to TRBJ2-2; 8 nucleotides align to TRBD2. Per the germline V gene, CDR1 is SGHVS and CDR2 is FQNEAQ. V dropped 1 base and J dropped 4; count of bases not matched to a gene: 5. CDR3 length: 16 amino acids.

The chain recombines TRBV28 with TRBJ1-1, with no clear D. The CDR3 is made up of 12 amino acids. Trimming took 5 bases from V and 8 from J, leaving 12 bases between them. The germline CDR1 and CDR2 sequences are MDHEN and SYDVKM. The CDR3 protein is CASSPPPLEAFF. The DNA for the CDR3 is TGTGCCAGCAGTCCTCCCCCCTTGGAAGCTTTCTTT.

The CDR3 bases are TGTGCCAGCAGGGGGGGGATAGGGAGGAGGGACACTGAAGCTTTCTTT. This sequence encodes CASRGGIGRRDTEAFF. The rearrangement joins TRBV27 to TRBJ1-1, with D tentatively TRBD1 (5 bases). Trimming cost V 6 bases and J 3 bases, with 20 bases left between them. CDR1 and CDR2 from the germline V gene are MNHEY and SMNVEV (reference sequence). The CDR3 is made up of 16 amino acids.

The CDR3 sequence: CASSPGGTYNSPLHF. DNA for the CDR3: TGTGCCAGCAGCCCAGGGGGGACCTATAATTCACCCCTCCACTTT. The chain recombines TRBV7-2 with TRBJ1-6, with 7 positions matching TRBD1. The CDR3 length is 15 residues. V was clipped by 5 bases and J by 2 bases; unmatched bases: 3. In germline, CDR1 is SGHTA, CDR2 FQGNSA.

CDR3 amino acids: CASNGAGDSYEQYF. CDR3 in DNA: TGCGCCAGCAACGGAGCGGGGGACTCCTACGAGCAGTACTTC. This chain links TRBV10-1 with TRBJ2-7, with 8 bases identical to TRBD2. Trimming took 7 bases from V and 0 from J; bases not matched to a gene: 5. CDR1 and CDR2 (germline): WNHNN, SYGVQD (reference sequence). This CDR3 spans 14 amino acids.